This is a list of T cell receptor beta chains from one sample in a study of blood T cell repertoires in COVID-19. TCRdb's table, derived via immunoSEQ multiplex PCR, lists solely in-frame clones and lacks some. The table has about 120,000 clones, around four fifths seen once; the top ten hold around 2.3%. Input material: peripheral blood. The receptors were gathered from a young man with acute or convalescent COVID-19. Both conserved end residues are part of each CDR3. Fields, in order: V gene, J gene, CDR3 protein.

TRBV30	TRBJ1-5	CAWSVQGGDPQHF
TRBV4-3	TRBJ1-1	CASSQTGRGTEAFF
TRBV7-9	TRBJ2-3	CASGRRGGVSTDTQYF
TRBV5-1	TRBJ2-5	CASSESGGGGETQYF
TRBV3-1/TRBV3-2	TRBJ2-2	CASSQPSYRGNTGELFF
TRBV9	TRBJ2-3	CASSVMEQVLGTDTQYF
TRBV14	TRBJ2-7	CASSQDNRPPYEQYF
TRBV12-3/TRBV12-4	TRBJ1-2	CASSRLTVYGYTF
TRBV18	TRBJ1-2	CASSPGRQESYGYTF
TRBV5-1	TRBJ1-2	CASSGTGTYGYTF
TRBV25-1	TRBJ2-5	CASSARGRGETQYF
TRBV6-5	TRBJ2-1	CASSPGQGADEQFF
TRBV5-1	TRBJ1-2	CASWEGANYGYTF
TRBV4-1	TRBJ2-7	CASSQDREQYF
TRBV5-1	TRBJ2-1	CASSAILAGAYNEQFF
TRBV7-2	TRBJ2-7	CASSFQAGPYEQYF
TRBV6-5	TRBJ1-2	CASSYDAQGGYTF
TRBV29-1	TRBJ1-2	CSAWTGKGYGYTF
TRBV2	TRBJ1-1	CASSVRAPELAFF
TRBV25-1	TRBJ2-1	CATILSAEQFF
TRBV10-3	TRBJ2-5	CAISTSGRGQETQYF
TRBV7-7	TRBJ1-1	CASSPTPTDRAFF
TRBV6-4	TRBJ2-2	CASSSTPVEGGGELFF
TRBV7-2	TRBJ2-5	CASSFSQGAQTQYF
TRBV15	TRBJ2-3	CATSRGGQQTDTQYF
TRBV2	TRBJ1-6	CASIGDRERDSLHF
TRBV5-1	TRBJ1-2	CASSFTVTTPVNYGYTF
TRBV6-5	TRBJ2-3	CASTHGAGVGDTQYF
TRBV7-6	TRBJ1-3	CASSRDPGDSGNTIYF
TRBV18	TRBJ2-7	CASSRTQGAKDYEQYF
TRBV11-3	TRBJ1-1	CASSFLGQTEAFF
TRBV27	TRBJ2-1	CASSLRGGRHEQFF
TRBV6-1	TRBJ1-2	CASSDQGWGYTF
TRBV10-3	TRBJ2-3	CAISDRRDTRTDTQYF
TRBV4-3	TRBJ1-2	CASSQDAGFYGYTF
TRBV27	TRBJ2-6	CASSRPGDISGANVLTF
TRBV9	TRBJ1-1	CASSPWDSNTEAFF
TRBV11-2	TRBJ2-5	CASSLFAGEETQYF
TRBV29-1	TRBJ2-1	CSGGTGPYSEQFF